These 21 T cell receptor beta chains originate from one sample sequenced in a study of shared T cell receptors in the human thymus. The repertoire was sequenced with immunoSEQ multiplex PCR; TCRdb's copy has only in-frame clones and lacks some. The table includes approximately 490,000 clones, approximately 78% detected once. Another study also made use of these data, one on human thymus T cells.

The sample consisted of thymocytes. The receptors derive from a boy under two years old with a congenital heart defect.

This chain joins TRBV25-1 and TRBJ1-2, with 8 bases matching TRBD1. With 3 bases clipped from V and 8 bases from J, the junction kept 14 bases outside the gene matches. Germline values: CDR1 MGHDK, CDR2 SYGVNS. This CDR3 comprises 16 residues. The CDR3 is CASSDPGAGGAIGYTF. CDR3 DNA sequence: TGTGCCAGCAGTGATCCCGGGGCAGGGGGCGCGATAGGCTACACCTTC.

To note about this clone: The same CDR3 also results from other DNA sequences found in this sample. The rearrangement joins TRBV27 to TRBJ2-1; 7 nucleotides line up with TRBD2. There are 16 residues in the CDR3. With 2 bases clipped from V and 2 bases from J, the junction kept 6 bases outside the gene matches. CDR1 MNHEY and CDR2 SMNVEV come from the germline V gene (reference sequence). The CDR3: CASSLSLAGAYNEQFF. Here the CDR3 DNA reads TGTGCCAGCAGTTTAAGTCTCGCGGGAGCCTACAATGAGCAGTTCTTC.

The chain employs TRBV5-5 and TRBJ1-5; weak D call: TRBD1 (6 bases). Trimming took off 0 bases at V and 4 bases at J, with 8 bases between the two ends. The V gene's germline CDR1 is SGHKS and CDR2 YYEKEE (reference sequence). The CDR3 loop spans 14 amino acids. CDR3 amino acids: CASSLGQENQPQHF. DNA of the CDR3: TGTGCCAGCAGCTTGGGACAGGAGAATCAGCCCCAGCATTTT.

This chain connects TRBV6-6 to TRBJ2-7; TRBD2 might be the D (5 bases). The germline CDR1 and CDR2 sequences are MNHNY and SVGAGI (reference sequence). V was cut by 0 bases and J by 1 base, with 7 bases left in between. This CDR3 is 14 amino acids long. The CDR3 nucleotides read TGTGCCAGCAGTTACTCGCGGGTTTCCTACGAGCAGTACTTC. Protein sequence: CASSYSRVSYEQYF.

The chain couples TRBV7-2 to TRBJ1-2; D ambiguous. This CDR3 region has 15 residues. Germline CDR1 is SGHTA and CDR2 is FQGNSA. With 5 bases removed from V and 4 bases from J, the gap between germline ends came to 17 bases. The CDR3 protein is CASSPTSPEGYGYTF. The DNA for the CDR3 is TGTGCCAGCAGCCCAACCTCACCGGAGGGCTATGGCTACACCTTC.

This rearrangement joins TRBV5-4 to TRBJ2-3; TRBD2 is a possible D gene (5 bases). In germline, CDR1 is SGHNT, CDR2 YYREEE (reference sequence). This CDR3 has 14 amino acids. V was pared by 4 bases and J by 0 bases, with 9 bases between. CDR3 sequence (DNA): TGTGCCAGCAGCGGTACTAGGAGCACAGATACGCAGTATTTT. The encoded protein is CASSGTRSTDTQYF.

V and J are TRBV25-1 and TRBJ2-7; 7 bases align to TRBD1. V lost 6 bases to trimming and J lost 6 bases; unmatched junction nucleotides: 20. The CDR3 consists of 17 residues. Looked up from germline, CDR1 is MGHDK and CDR2 is SYGVNS. The CDR3 is CASSPIPVDRVNAEQYF. The CDR3 region has the DNA TGTGCCAGCAGCCCGATCCCTGTAGACAGGGTTAACGCCGAGCAGTACTTC.

The CDR3 reads CASSGQLYEGYEQYF. The CDR3 coding sequence is TGTGCCAGCAGTGGACAGCTCTATGAAGGCTACGAGCAGTACTTC. The J gene is TRBJ2-7, the V gene TRBV6-5; D is perhaps TRBD1 (6 bases). This CDR3 region has 15 residues. Germline V CDR1 and CDR2: MNHEY, SVGAGI. The ends were cut back, 5 bases at V and 3 bases at J, with 17 bases in the middle.

This sequence joins TRBV9 and TRBJ1-2, with D perhaps TRBD1 (6 bases). CDR1 SGDLS and CDR2 YYNGEE come from the germline V gene. This CDR3 contains 14 residues. V lost 4 bases and J 3 bases, leaving 13 bases between the germline ends. The CDR3 bases are TGTGCCAGCAGCCCAACAGGGAGGGACTATGGCTACACCTTC. This sequence encodes CASSPTGRDYGYTF.

V and J are TRBV28 and TRBJ2-7; D gene ambiguous. The CDR3 covers 16 residues. Trimming pared 5 bases from V and 0 bases from J, leaving 17 bases between. In germline, CDR1 is MDHEN, CDR2 SYDVKM. CDR3 sequence: CASSPLGCVSSYEQYF. DNA of the CDR3: TGTGCCAGCAGTCCCCTCGGGTGCGTTTCCTCCTACGAGCAGTACTTC. Variable domain in full (rest from reference TRBV28 and TRBJ2-7): DVKVTQSSRYLVKRTGEKVFLECVQDMDHENMFWYRQDPGLGLRLIYFSYDVKMKEKGDIPEGYSVSREKKERFSLILESASTNQTSMYLCASSPLGCVSSYEQYFGPGTRLTVT.

This chain joins TRBV20-1 and TRBJ1-1, with unresolved D. The CDR3 spans 9 residues. Trimming shortened V by 3 bases and J by 13 bases, and 9 bases separated the two germline ends. CDR1 and CDR2 from the germline V gene are DFQATT and SNEGSKA (reference sequence). This chain's CDR3 is CSASSRGFF. The DNA for the CDR3 is TGCAGTGCTAGTTCGCGGGGTTTCTTT.

This chain links TRBV27 with TRBJ1-2; TRBD1 might be the D (5 bases). Between the trimmed V and J ends, which lost 0 bases and 4 bases, there was a span of 9 bases. This CDR3 has 14 amino acids. Per the germline V gene, CDR1 is MNHEY and CDR2 is SMNVEV (reference sequence). CDR3 residues: CASSLSTGGYGYTF. DNA for the CDR3: TGTGCCAGCAGTTTATCGACCGGGGGCTATGGCTACACCTTC.

This chain connects TRBV19 to TRBJ1-1; 8 bases are a match to TRBD1. The germline V gene has CDR1 LNHDA and CDR2 SQIVND (reference sequence). CDR3 length equals 15 residues. V trimming: 4 bases; J trimming: 1 base; junction bases outside the gene matches: 5. The CDR3 nucleotides read TGTGCCAGTAGTAACCCAGGGGGCACGAACACTGAAGCTTTCTTT. Translating it yields CASSNPGGTNTEAFF.

This rearrangement joins TRBV28 to TRBJ2-3, with TRBD1 identical over 10 bases. This CDR3 contains 16 residues. Germline CDR1 reads MDHEN; CDR2 reads SYDVKM. V shed 5 bases and J 1 base; nucleotides not matched to a gene: 6. The CDR3 coding sequence is TGTGCCAGCAGTCTGCCCGGGACAGGGGGCACAGATACGCAGTATTTT. This codes for CASSLPGTGGTDTQYF.

The chain has TRBV18 and TRBJ2-7; D ambiguous. The CDR3 extends over 14 amino acids. Germline CDR1 is KGHSH and CDR2 is LQKENI. V was cut by 8 bases and J by 0 bases, with 14 bases left in between. The CDR3 region is CASPRLLSSYEQYF. The CDR3 DNA sequence: TGTGCCAGCCCGAGACTCCTGAGCTCCTACGAGCAGTACTTC.

This clone came up once. This chain connects TRBV27 to TRBJ1-1; 7 nucleotides align to TRBD1. Germline V lookup: CDR1 MNHEY, CDR2 SMNVEV (reference sequence). Trimming took 5 bases from V and 5 from J; bases not matched to a gene: 5. This CDR3 spans 13 amino acids. As DNA, the CDR3 is TGTGCCAGCAGTCCGACAGGGATGACTGAAGCTTTCTTT. Encoded protein: CASSPTGMTEAFF.

The genes are TRBV9 and TRBJ2-5, with 11 bases fitting TRBD2. The V gene end was trimmed by 2 bases and the J gene end by 1 base; junction bases not matched to a gene: 22. The germline gives CDR1 SGDLS, CDR2 YYNGEE. The CDR3 totals 22 residues. CDR3 region: CASSVEERQGDPSGRRQETQYF. CDR3 coding DNA: TGTGCCAGCAGCGTGGAGGAGCGACAGGGGGATCCTAGCGGGAGGCGCCAAGAGACCCAGTACTTC.

The chain joins TRBV29-1 to TRBJ2-3; D unclear. Germline CDR1 and CDR2: SQVTM and ANQGSEA. V lost 3 bases to trimming and J lost 0 bases, with 4 bases between them. This CDR3 has 12 residues. The CDR3 sequence: CSVDRSTDTQYF. The CDR3 bases are TGCAGCGTTGACAGAAGCACAGATACGCAGTATTTT.

The J gene is TRBJ1-5, the V gene TRBV5-8; D gene uncertain. Germline values: CDR1 SGHTS, CDR2 YDEGEE. With 4 bases removed from V and 0 bases from J, the gap between germline ends came to 8 bases. The length of the CDR3 is 14 residues. The CDR3 DNA follows: TGTGCCAGCAGCGCGGAAAATAGCAATCAGCCCCAGCATTTT. This codes for CASSAENSNQPQHF.

The chain combines TRBV4-3 with TRBJ2-7, with 10 bases identical to TRBD2. J lost 3 bases, V lost 3 bases, and 11 bases had no gene match. The CDR3 runs to 17 residues. Germline V gene lookup returns CDR1 LGHNA and CDR2 YSLEER. Here the CDR3 DNA reads TGCGCCAGCAGCCAGGAATTTAGCGGGAGGACCCTCTACGAGCAGTACTTC. It encodes CASSQEFSGRTLYEQYF.

J is TRBJ2-7 and V is TRBV5-6; weak D call: TRBD2 (6 bases). V was pared by 1 base and J by 0 bases, with 23 bases between. The CDR3 is 19 residues long. The V gene's germline CDR1 is SGHDT and CDR2 YYEEEE. The chain's CDR3 is CASSLSSIPGTPGSYEQYF. The CDR3 bases are TGTGCCAGCAGCTTGTCGAGTATCCCGGGGACTCCTGGCTCCTACGAGCAGTACTTC.